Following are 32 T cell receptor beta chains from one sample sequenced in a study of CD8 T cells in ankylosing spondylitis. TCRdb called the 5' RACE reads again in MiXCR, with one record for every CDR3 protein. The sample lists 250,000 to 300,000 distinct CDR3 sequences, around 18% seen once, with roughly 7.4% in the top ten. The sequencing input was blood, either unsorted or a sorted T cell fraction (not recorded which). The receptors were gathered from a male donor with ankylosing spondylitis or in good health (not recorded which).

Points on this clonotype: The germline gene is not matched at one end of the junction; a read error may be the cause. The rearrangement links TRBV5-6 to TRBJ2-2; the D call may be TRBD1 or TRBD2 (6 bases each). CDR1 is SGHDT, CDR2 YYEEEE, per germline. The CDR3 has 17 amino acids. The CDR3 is CVSSPTWGATNTGELFF. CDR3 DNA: TGTGTCAGCAGCCCTACTTGGGGGGCAACGAACACCGGGGAGCTGTTTTTT.

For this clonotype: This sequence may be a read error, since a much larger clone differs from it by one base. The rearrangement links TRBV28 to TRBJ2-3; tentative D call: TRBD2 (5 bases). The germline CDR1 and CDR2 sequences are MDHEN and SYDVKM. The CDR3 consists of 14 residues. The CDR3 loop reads CVSSFVSGTDTQYF. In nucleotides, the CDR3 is TGTGTCAGCAGTTTTGTGTCGGGGACAGATACGCAGTATTTT.

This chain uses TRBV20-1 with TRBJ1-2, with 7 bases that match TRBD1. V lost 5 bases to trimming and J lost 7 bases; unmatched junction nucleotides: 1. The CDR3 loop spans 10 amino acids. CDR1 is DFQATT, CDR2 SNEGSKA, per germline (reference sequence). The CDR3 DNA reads TGCAGTGCTCACAGGGGTGGCTACACCTTC. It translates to CSAHRGGYTF.

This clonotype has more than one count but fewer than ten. CDR3 protein: CASSFREGQETQYF. CDR3 bases: TGTGCCAGCAGTTTCCGGGAGGGGCAAGAGACCCAGTACTTC. J is TRBJ2-5 and V is TRBV12-3 or TRBV12-4, with TRBD2 matching over 8 bases. V trimming: 3 bases; J trimming: 2 bases; junction bases outside the gene matches: 2. The CDR3 has 14 residues.

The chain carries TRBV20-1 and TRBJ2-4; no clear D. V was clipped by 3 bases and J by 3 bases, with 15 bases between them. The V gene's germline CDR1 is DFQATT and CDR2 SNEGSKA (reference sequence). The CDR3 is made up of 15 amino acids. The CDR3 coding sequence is TGCAGTGCTAGTTTTAGGCAGGCCCTCAAAAACATTCAGTACTTC. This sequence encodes CSASFRQALKNIQYF.

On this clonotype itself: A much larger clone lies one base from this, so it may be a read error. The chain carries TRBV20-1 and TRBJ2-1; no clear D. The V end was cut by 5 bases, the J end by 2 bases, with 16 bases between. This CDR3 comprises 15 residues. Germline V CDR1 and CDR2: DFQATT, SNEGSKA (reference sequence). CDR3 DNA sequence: TGCAGTGCTCCCGGACCGATGAGCCCCTACAATGAGCAGTTCTTC. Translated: CSAPGPMSPYNEQFF.

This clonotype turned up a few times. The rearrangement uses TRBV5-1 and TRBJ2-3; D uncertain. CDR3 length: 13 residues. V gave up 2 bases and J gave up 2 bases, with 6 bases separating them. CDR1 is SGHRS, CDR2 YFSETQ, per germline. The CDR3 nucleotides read TGCGCCAGCAGCTTTTTTCCCACAGATACGCAGTATTTT. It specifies CASSFFPTDTQYF.

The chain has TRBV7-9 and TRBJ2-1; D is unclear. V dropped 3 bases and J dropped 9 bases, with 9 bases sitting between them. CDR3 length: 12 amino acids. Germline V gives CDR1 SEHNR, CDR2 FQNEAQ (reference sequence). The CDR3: CASSLVSSEQFF. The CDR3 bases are TGTGCCAGCAGCTTGGTCAGTAGTGAGCAGTTCTTC.

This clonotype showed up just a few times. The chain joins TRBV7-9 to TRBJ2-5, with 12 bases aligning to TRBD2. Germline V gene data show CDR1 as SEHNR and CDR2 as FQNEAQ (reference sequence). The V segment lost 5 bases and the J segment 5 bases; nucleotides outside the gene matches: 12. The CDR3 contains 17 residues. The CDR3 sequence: CASSKTSGGSDWETQYF. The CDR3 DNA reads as TGTGCCAGCAGCAAGACTAGCGGGGGTTCAGACTGGGAGACCCAGTACTTC. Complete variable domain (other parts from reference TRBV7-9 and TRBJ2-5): DTGVSQNPRHKITKRGQNVTFRCDPISEHNRLYWYRQTLGQGPEFLTYFQNEAQLEKSRLLSDRFSAERPKGSFSTLEIQRTEQGDSAMYLCASSKTSGGSDWETQYFGPGTRLLVL.

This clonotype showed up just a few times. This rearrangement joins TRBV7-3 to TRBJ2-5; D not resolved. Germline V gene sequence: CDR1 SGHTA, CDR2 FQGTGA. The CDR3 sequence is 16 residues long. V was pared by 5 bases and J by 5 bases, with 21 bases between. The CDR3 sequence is CASSLVPGLDRETQYF. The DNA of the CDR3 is TGTGCCAGCAGCCTTGTCCCGGGCCTCGATAGGGAGACCCAGTACTTC.

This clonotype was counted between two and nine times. CDR3 region: CASSPGALYGYTF. The CDR3 nucleotides read TGCGCCAGCAGTCCCGGGGCCCTCTATGGCTACACCTTC. This rearrangement joins TRBV10-2 to TRBJ1-2; possible D gene TRBD1, 5 bases. Deletions cut 5 bases from V and 4 bases from J, with 11 bases between. The CDR3 covers 13 residues. Germline loops: CDR1 WSHSY, CDR2 SAAADI.

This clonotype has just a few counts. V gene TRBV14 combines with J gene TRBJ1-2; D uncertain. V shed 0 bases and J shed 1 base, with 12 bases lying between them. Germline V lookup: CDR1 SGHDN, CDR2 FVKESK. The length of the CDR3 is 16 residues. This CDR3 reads CASSQDSGPHNYGYTF. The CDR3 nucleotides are TGTGCCAGCAGCCAAGATTCAGGCCCCCATAACTATGGCTACACCTTC. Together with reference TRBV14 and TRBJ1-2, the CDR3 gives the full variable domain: EAGVTQFPSHSVIEKGQTVTLRCDPISGHDNLYWYRRVMGKEIKFLLHFVKESKQDESGMPNNRFLAERTGGTYSTLKVQPAELEDSGVYFCASSQDSGPHNYGYTFGSGTRLTVV.

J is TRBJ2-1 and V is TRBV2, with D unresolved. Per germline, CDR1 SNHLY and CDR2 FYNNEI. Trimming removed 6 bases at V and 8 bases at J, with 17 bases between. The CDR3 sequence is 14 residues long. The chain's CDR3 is CASSEPRLPYEQFF. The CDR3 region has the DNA TGTGCCAGCAGCGAGCCCCGCTTGCCATATGAGCAGTTCTTC.

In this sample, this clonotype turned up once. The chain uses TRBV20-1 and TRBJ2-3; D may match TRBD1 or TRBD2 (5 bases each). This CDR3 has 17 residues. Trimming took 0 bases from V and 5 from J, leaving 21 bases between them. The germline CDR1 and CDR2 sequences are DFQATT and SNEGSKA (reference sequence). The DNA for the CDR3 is TGCAGTGCTAGAGAAATAACCACCGGGACCACTAAAGATACGCAGTATTTT. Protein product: CSAREITTGTTKDTQYF.

The CDR3 protein is CASSLSGGVRTDTQYF. The CDR3 DNA sequence: TGTGCCAGCAGTTTATCTGGAGGGGTCCGCACAGATACGCAGTATTTT. The chain links TRBV27 to TRBJ2-3; D perhaps matches TRBD2 (6 bases). V was pared by 0 bases and J by 1 base, with 11 bases between. The germline V gene encodes CDR1 MNHEY and CDR2 SMNVEV (reference sequence). The CDR3 is made up of 16 amino acids.

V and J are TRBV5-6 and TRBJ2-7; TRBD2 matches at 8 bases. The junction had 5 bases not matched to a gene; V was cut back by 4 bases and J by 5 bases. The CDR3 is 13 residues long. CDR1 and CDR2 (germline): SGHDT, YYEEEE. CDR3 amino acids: CASSQRGLNEQYV. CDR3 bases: TGTGCCAGCAGCCAGCGGGGGTTGAACGAGCAGTACGTC.

The CDR3: CASSVVAAGFNEQFF. The CDR3 coding sequence is TGTGCCAGCAGCGTAGTGGCCGCGGGGTTTAATGAGCAGTTCTTC. V usage is TRBV9 and J usage is TRBJ2-1; TRBD2 might be the D (6 bases). V dropped 0 bases and J dropped 7 bases, with 14 bases sitting between them. This CDR3 contains 15 residues. CDR1 and CDR2 (germline): SGDLS, YYNGEE. The whole variable domain, filled in from reference TRBV9 and TRBJ2-1, reads DSGVTQTPKHLITATGQRVTLRCSPRSGDLSVYWYQQSLDQGLQFLIQYYNGEERAKGNILERFSAQQFPDLHSELNLSSLELGDSALYFCASSVVAAGFNEQFFGPGTRLTVL.

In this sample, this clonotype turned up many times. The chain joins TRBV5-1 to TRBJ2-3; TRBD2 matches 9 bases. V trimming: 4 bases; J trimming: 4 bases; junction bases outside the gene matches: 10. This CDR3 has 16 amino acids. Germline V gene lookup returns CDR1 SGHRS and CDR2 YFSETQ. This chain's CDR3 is CASSKDSGGGPDTQYF. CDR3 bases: TGCGCCAGCAGCAAAGATAGCGGGGGAGGTCCAGATACGCAGTATTTT.

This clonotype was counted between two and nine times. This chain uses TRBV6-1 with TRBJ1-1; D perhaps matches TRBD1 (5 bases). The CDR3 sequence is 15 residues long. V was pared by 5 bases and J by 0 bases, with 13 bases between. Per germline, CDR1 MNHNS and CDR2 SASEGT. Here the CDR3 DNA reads TGTGCCAGCAGTCCCCCGGGGGGAATGAACACTGAAGCTTTCTTT. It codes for CASSPPGGMNTEAFF.

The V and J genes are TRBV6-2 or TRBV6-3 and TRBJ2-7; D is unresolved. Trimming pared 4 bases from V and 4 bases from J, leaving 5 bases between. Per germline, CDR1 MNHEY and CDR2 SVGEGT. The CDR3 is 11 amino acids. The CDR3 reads CASSSRYEQYV. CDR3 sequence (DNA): TGTGCCAGCAGTTCGCGGTACGAGCAGTACGTC.

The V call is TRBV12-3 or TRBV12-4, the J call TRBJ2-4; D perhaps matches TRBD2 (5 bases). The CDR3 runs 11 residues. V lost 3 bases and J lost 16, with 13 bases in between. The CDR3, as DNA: TGTGCCAGCAGTTTGTTACTAGTTAGATACTTC. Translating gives CASSLLLVRYF.

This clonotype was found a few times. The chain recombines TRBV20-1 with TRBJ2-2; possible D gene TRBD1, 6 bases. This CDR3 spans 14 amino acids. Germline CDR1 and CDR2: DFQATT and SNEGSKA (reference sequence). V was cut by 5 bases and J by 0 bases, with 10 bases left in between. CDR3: CSARTVPNTGELFF. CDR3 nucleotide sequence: TGCAGTGCTCGGACAGTTCCGAACACCGGGGAGCTGTTTTTT.

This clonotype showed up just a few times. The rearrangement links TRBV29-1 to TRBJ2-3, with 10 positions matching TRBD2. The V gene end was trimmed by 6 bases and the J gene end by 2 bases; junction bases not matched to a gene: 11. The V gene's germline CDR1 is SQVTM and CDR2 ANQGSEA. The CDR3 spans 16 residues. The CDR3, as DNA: TGCAGCGTCCTTAGGACTAGCGGAGGTCCCACAGATACGCAGTATTTT. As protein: CSVLRTSGGPTDTQYF.

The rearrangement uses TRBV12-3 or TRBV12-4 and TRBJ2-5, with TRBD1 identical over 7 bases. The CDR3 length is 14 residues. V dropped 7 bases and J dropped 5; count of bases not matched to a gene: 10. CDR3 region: CASTLRQGDETQYF. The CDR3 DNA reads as TGTGCCAGCACTCTCCGACAGGGAGACGAGACCCAGTACTTC.

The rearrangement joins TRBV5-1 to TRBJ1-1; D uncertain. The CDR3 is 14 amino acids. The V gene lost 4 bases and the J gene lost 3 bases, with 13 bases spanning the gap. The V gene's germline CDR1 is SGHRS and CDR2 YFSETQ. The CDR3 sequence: CASSPRTADTEAFF. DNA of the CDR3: TGCGCCAGCAGCCCAAGGACCGCGGACACTGAAGCTTTCTTT. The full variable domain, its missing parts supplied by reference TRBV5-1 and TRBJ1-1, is KAGVTQTPRYLIKTRGQQVTLSCSPISGHRSVSWYQQTPGQGLQFLFEYFSETQRNKGNFPGRFSGRQFSNSRSEMNVSTLELGDSALYLCASSPRTADTEAFFGQGTRLTVV.

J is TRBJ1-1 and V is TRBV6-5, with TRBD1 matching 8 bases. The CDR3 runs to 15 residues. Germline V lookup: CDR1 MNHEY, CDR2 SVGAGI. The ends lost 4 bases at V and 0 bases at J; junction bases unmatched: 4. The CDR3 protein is CASSLQTGVNTEAFF. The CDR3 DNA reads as TGTGCCAGCAGTTTACAGACAGGGGTGAACACTGAAGCTTTCTTT.

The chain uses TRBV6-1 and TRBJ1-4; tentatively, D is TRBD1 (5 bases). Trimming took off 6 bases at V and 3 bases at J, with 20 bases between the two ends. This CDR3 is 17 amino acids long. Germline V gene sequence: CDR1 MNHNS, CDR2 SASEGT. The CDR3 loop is CASSPIRGVEANEKLFF. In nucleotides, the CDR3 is TGTGCCAGCAGCCCTATTAGGGGAGTAGAAGCTAATGAAAAACTGTTTTTT.

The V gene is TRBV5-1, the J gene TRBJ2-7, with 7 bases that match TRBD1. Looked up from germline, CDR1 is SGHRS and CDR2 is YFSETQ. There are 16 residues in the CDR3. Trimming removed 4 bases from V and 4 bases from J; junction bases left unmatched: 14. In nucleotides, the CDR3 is TGCGCCAGCAGCCTGGGACAGCCACAATCCTTTTACGAGCAGTACGTC. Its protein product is CASSLGQPQSFYEQYV.

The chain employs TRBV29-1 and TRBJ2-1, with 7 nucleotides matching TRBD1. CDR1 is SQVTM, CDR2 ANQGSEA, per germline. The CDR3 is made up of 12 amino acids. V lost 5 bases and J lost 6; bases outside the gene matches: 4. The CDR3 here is CSVYRDSNEQFF. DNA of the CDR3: TGCAGCGTTTATCGGGACAGCAATGAGCAGTTCTTC.

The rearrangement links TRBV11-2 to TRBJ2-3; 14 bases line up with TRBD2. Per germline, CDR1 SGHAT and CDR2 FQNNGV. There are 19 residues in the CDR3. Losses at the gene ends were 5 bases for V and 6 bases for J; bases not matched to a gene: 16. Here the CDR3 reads CASSSTPGLAGVFRDTQYF. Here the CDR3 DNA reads TGTGCCAGCAGCAGTACGCCGGGACTAGCGGGGGTGTTCAGGGATACGCAGTATTTT.

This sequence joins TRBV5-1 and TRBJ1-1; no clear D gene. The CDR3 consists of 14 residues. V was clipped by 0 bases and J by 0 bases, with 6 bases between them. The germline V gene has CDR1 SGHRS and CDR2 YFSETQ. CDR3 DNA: TGCGCCAGCAGCTTGGAGTGGTTGAACACTGAAGCTTTCTTT. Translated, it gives CASSLEWLNTEAFF.

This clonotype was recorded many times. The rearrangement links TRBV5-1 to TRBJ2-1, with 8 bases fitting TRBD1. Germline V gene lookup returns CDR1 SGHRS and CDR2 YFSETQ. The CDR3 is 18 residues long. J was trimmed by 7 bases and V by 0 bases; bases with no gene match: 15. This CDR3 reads CASSLDPLDRGGRNEQFF. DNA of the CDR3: TGCGCCAGCAGCTTGGACCCGCTTGACAGGGGAGGTCGGAATGAGCAGTTCTTC.